A selection of T cell receptor beta chains follows, all from one sample in a study of blood T cell repertoires in COVID-19. Assay used: immunoSEQ multiplex PCR; TCRdb lists only in-frame clones, some missing. The sample consists of over 250,000 clones, about 80% of them appearing once. The specimen sequenced was peripheral blood. The receptors here all came from a woman older than 75 with acute or convalescent COVID-19. The CDR3 runs from the conserved cysteine through the conserved F or W. D genes are given only for firm matches. Some rows have no size entry. The others give once, few or many, or a class for an expanded clone.

j_gene: TRBJ1-2; abundance: once; len: 15; v_gene: TRBV5-1; d_gene: NA; CDR3aa: CASSLEGGYGHGYTF; CDR3nt: TGCGCCAGCAGCTTGGAAGGGGGATATGGGCATGGCTACACCTTC
j_gene: TRBJ2-2; abundance: NA; len: 16; v_gene: TRBV11-3; d_gene: TRBD1; CDR3aa: CASSPPGQGSTGELFF; CDR3nt: TGTGCCAGCAGCCCGCCGGGACAGGGGAGCACCGGGGAGCTGTTTTTT
j_gene: TRBJ1-2; abundance: few; len: 14; v_gene: TRBV5-6; d_gene: TRBD1; CDR3aa: CASSFQTGVYGYTF; CDR3nt: TGTGCCAGCAGCTTCCAGACAGGGGTCTATGGCTACACCTTC
j_gene: TRBJ1-3; abundance: NA; len: 15; v_gene: TRBV7-2; d_gene: NA; CDR3aa: CASSLLRAAGNTIYF; CDR3nt: TGTGCCAGCAGCTTGTTGAGGGCAGCTGGAAACACCATATATTTT
j_gene: TRBJ2-7; abundance: once; len: 16; v_gene: TRBV19; d_gene: TRBD2; CDR3aa: CASSTLLAARSYEQYF; CDR3nt: TGTGCCAGTAGTACCCTACTAGCGGCCCGCTCCTACGAGCAGTACTTC
j_gene: TRBJ1-1; abundance: NA; len: 14; v_gene: TRBV5-1; d_gene: TRBD1; CDR3aa: CASSIQGAGYEAFF; CDR3nt: TGCGCCAGCAGCATACAGGGGGCTGGTTATGAAGCTTTCTTT
j_gene: TRBJ1-2; abundance: NA; len: 15; v_gene: TRBV5-1; d_gene: NA; CDR3aa: CASSQGGGANYGYTF; CDR3nt: TGCGCCAGCAGCCAAGGGGGTGGCGCCAACTATGGCTACACCTTC
j_gene: TRBJ1-2; abundance: NA; len: 14; v_gene: TRBV19; d_gene: TRBD1; CDR3aa: CASEGTAYGYGYTF; CDR3nt: TGTGCCAGTGAAGGGACAGCCTACGGGTATGGCTACACCTTC
j_gene: TRBJ1-1; abundance: NA; len: 13; v_gene: TRBV6-5; d_gene: TRBD1; CDR3aa: CASSWGQTTEAFF; CDR3nt: TGTGCCAGCAGCTGGGGACAGACCACTGAAGCTTTCTTT
j_gene: TRBJ2-5; abundance: NA; len: 12; v_gene: TRBV3-1/TRBV3-2; d_gene: NA; CDR3aa: CASSQTRETQYF; CDR3nt: TGTGCCAGCAGCCAAACGAGAGAGACCCAGTACTTC
j_gene: TRBJ1-5; abundance: NA; len: 15; v_gene: TRBV27; d_gene: NA; CDR3aa: CASSLAGTRGQPQHF; CDR3nt: TGTGCCAGCAGTCTCGCCGGGACAAGGGGACAGCCCCAGCATTTT
j_gene: TRBJ2-1; abundance: NA; len: 17; v_gene: TRBV18; d_gene: TRBD2; CDR3aa: CASSLVSGLAGNNEQFF; CDR3nt: TGTGCCAGCTCACTTGTCTCGGGACTAGCGGGAAACAATGAGCAGTTCTTC
j_gene: TRBJ2-7; abundance: few; len: 17; v_gene: TRBV18; d_gene: TRBD1; CDR3aa: CASSPRRNKDRDHEQYF; CDR3nt: TGTGCCAGCTCACCACGGAGAAACAAGGACAGGGATCACGAGCAGTACTTC
j_gene: TRBJ1-5; abundance: NA; len: 15; v_gene: TRBV18; d_gene: TRBD1; CDR3aa: CASSPTQGVGQPQHF; CDR3nt: TGTGCCAGCTCACCAACACAGGGGGTCGGTCAGCCCCAGCATTTT
j_gene: TRBJ1-2; abundance: few; len: 11; v_gene: TRBV2; d_gene: NA; CDR3aa: CASKAEGGYTF; CDR3nt: TGTGCCAGCAAAGCGGAGGGTGGCTACACCTTC
j_gene: TRBJ1-3; abundance: few; len: 13; v_gene: TRBV6-6; d_gene: NA; CDR3aa: CATDSLSGNTIYF; CDR3nt: TGTGCCACCGACAGTCTCTCTGGAAACACCATATATTTT
j_gene: TRBJ1-2; abundance: NA; len: 14; v_gene: TRBV5-1; d_gene: NA; CDR3aa: CASSLSPDLYGYTF; CDR3nt: TGCGCCAGCAGCTTGAGCCCCGATCTATATGGCTACACCTTC
j_gene: TRBJ2-3; abundance: NA; len: 15; v_gene: TRBV19; d_gene: NA; CDR3aa: CASSIAYPTADTQYF; CDR3nt: TGTGCCAGTAGTATAGCCTATCCTACCGCAGATACGCAGTATTTT
j_gene: TRBJ1-1; abundance: NA; len: 12; v_gene: TRBV27; d_gene: NA; CDR3aa: CASRGQYTEAFF; CDR3nt: TGTGCCAGCAGAGGACAGTACACTGAAGCTTTCTTT
j_gene: TRBJ2-3; abundance: once; len: 16; v_gene: TRBV12-5; d_gene: NA; CDR3aa: CASGLVLSGLTDTQYF; CDR3nt: TGTGCTAGTGGTTTGGTACTTAGCGGACTCACAGATACGCAGTATTTT
j_gene: TRBJ2-5; abundance: once; len: 15; v_gene: TRBV5-1; d_gene: NA; CDR3aa: CASSLTHRDVETQYF; CDR3nt: TGCGCCAGCAGCTTGACTCACAGGGACGTGGAGACCCAGTACTTC
j_gene: TRBJ1-3; abundance: NA; len: 15; v_gene: TRBV11-3; d_gene: TRBD1; CDR3aa: CASSLGTETGNTIYF; CDR3nt: TGTGCCAGCAGCCTCGGGACAGAAACTGGAAACACCATATATTTT
j_gene: TRBJ2-3; abundance: NA; len: 12; v_gene: TRBV11-2; d_gene: NA; CDR3aa: CASSEHTDTQYF; CDR3nt: TGTGCCAGCAGCGAACACACAGATACGCAGTATTTT
j_gene: TRBJ1-1; abundance: few; len: 14; v_gene: TRBV19; d_gene: TRBD1; CDR3aa: CASSLGTGGTEAFF; CDR3nt: TGTGCCAGTAGTCTCGGGACAGGGGGCACTGAAGCTTTCTTT
j_gene: TRBJ1-4; abundance: NA; len: 14; v_gene: TRBV5-1; d_gene: NA; CDR3aa: CASSLDRVDEKLFF; CDR3nt: TGCGCCAGCAGCTTGGACAGGGTGGATGAAAAACTGTTTTTT
j_gene: TRBJ1-5; abundance: many; len: 14; v_gene: TRBV19; d_gene: NA; CDR3aa: CASSTDSSNQPQHF; CDR3nt: TGTGCCAGTAGTACTGACAGCAGCAATCAGCCCCAGCATTTT
j_gene: TRBJ2-7; abundance: NA; len: 15; v_gene: TRBV18; d_gene: TRBD1; CDR3aa: CASSPSTGEIYEQYF; CDR3nt: TGTGCCAGCTCACCATCGACAGGGGAGATCTACGAGCAGTACTTC
j_gene: TRBJ2-7; abundance: once; len: 16; v_gene: TRBV3-1/TRBV3-2; d_gene: TRBD2; CDR3aa: CASSQDLLAGAYEQYF; CDR3nt: TGTGCCAGCAGCCAAGATTTACTAGCGGGAGCCTACGAGCAGTACTTC
j_gene: TRBJ2-7; abundance: NA; len: 16; v_gene: TRBV18; d_gene: NA; CDR3aa: CASSNRGGTESYEQYF; CDR3nt: TGTGCCAGCTCCAACCGCGGCGGGACAGAGTCCTACGAGCAGTACTTC
j_gene: TRBJ1-4; abundance: NA; len: 15; v_gene: TRBV7-9; d_gene: NA; CDR3aa: CASSFPSTTNEKLFF; CDR3nt: TGTGCCAGCAGCTTTCCGTCTACAACTAATGAAAAACTGTTTTTT
j_gene: TRBJ1-5; abundance: NA; len: 14; v_gene: TRBV11-2; d_gene: TRBD1; CDR3aa: CASSFGQGGQPQHF; CDR3nt: TGTGCCAGCAGCTTCGGACAGGGAGGGCAGCCCCAGCATTTT
j_gene: TRBJ1-3; abundance: NA; len: 15; v_gene: TRBV5-4; d_gene: NA; CDR3aa: CASSLQGYSGNTIYF; CDR3nt: TGTGCCAGCAGCTTACAGGGTTACTCTGGAAACACCATATATTTT
j_gene: TRBJ1-1; abundance: NA; len: 15; v_gene: TRBV6-1; d_gene: NA; CDR3aa: CASSELNRATTEAFF; CDR3nt: TGTGCCAGCAGTGAATTGAACAGGGCTACCACTGAAGCTTTCTTT
j_gene: TRBJ1-6; abundance: NA; len: 15; v_gene: TRBV28; d_gene: NA; CDR3aa: CASSLPTGNNSPLHF; CDR3nt: TGTGCCAGCAGTTTACCTACAGGGAATAATTCACCCCTCCACTTT
j_gene: TRBJ1-5; abundance: NA; len: 15; v_gene: TRBV18; d_gene: NA; CDR3aa: CASSPRRSSNQPQHF; CDR3nt: TGTGCCAGCTCACCACGGCGGTCTAGCAATCAGCCCCAGCATTTT
j_gene: TRBJ1-2; abundance: NA; len: 14; v_gene: TRBV6-2/TRBV6-3; d_gene: NA; CDR3aa: CASSQGRRGYGYTF; CDR3nt: TGTGCCAGCAGCCAAGGGAGGAGGGGCTATGGCTACACCTTC
j_gene: TRBJ2-7; abundance: NA; len: 14; v_gene: TRBV14; d_gene: TRBD2; CDR3aa: CASSLLGGDYEQYF; CDR3nt: TGTGCCAGCAGCCTCTTGGGGGGGGACTACGAGCAGTACTTC
j_gene: TRBJ2-2; abundance: NA; len: 15; v_gene: TRBV9; d_gene: TRBD2; CDR3aa: CASSSGTRGTGELFF; CDR3nt: TGTGCCAGCAGCTCCGGGACTAGGGGCACCGGGGAGCTGTTTTTT
j_gene: TRBJ1-5; abundance: NA; len: 14; v_gene: TRBV2; d_gene: TRBD1; CDR3aa: CASSLQGARQPQHF; CDR3nt: TGTGCCAGCAGCCTCCAGGGGGCAAGACAGCCCCAGCATTTT
j_gene: TRBJ1-5; abundance: NA; len: 14; v_gene: TRBV3-1/TRBV3-2; d_gene: NA; CDR3aa: CASSPRHSNQPQHF; CDR3nt: TGTGCCAGCAGCCCACGACATAGCAATCAGCCCCAGCATTTT
j_gene: TRBJ2-7; abundance: NA; len: 14; v_gene: TRBV5-1; d_gene: TRBD1; CDR3aa: CASRYGQGGYEQYF; CDR3nt: TGCGCCAGCAGATACGGACAGGGGGGATACGAGCAGTACTTC
j_gene: TRBJ1-1; abundance: NA; len: 14; v_gene: TRBV7-2; d_gene: TRBD1; CDR3aa: CASAPGGIGTEAFF; CDR3nt: TGTGCCAGCGCTCCAGGGGGCATTGGCACTGAAGCTTTCTTT
j_gene: TRBJ1-4; abundance: NA; len: 16; v_gene: TRBV4-2; d_gene: TRBD1; CDR3aa: CASSQDGRTGDEKLFF; CDR3nt: TGTGCCAGCAGCCAAGATGGGCGGACAGGGGATGAAAAACTGTTTTTT
j_gene: TRBJ2-5; abundance: NA; len: 16; v_gene: TRBV11-3; d_gene: NA; CDR3aa: CASSPTGSKGGETQYF; CDR3nt: TGTGCCAGCAGTCCTACAGGGTCCAAGGGTGGGGAGACCCAGTACTTC
j_gene: TRBJ2-1; abundance: NA; len: 15; v_gene: TRBV11-2; d_gene: NA; CDR3aa: CASSLVGLGGNEQFF; CDR3nt: TGTGCCAGCAGCTTAGTGGGACTGGGGGGCAATGAGCAGTTCTTC
j_gene: TRBJ2-3; abundance: NA; len: 14; v_gene: TRBV5-1; d_gene: NA; CDR3aa: CASSLSPGTDTQYF; CDR3nt: TGCGCCAGCAGCTTGTCCCCGGGCACAGATACGCAGTATTTT
j_gene: TRBJ1-4; abundance: NA; len: 14; v_gene: TRBV19; d_gene: NA; CDR3aa: CASRVSGTNEKLFF; CDR3nt: TGTGCCAGTAGAGTGTCGGGTACTAATGAAAAACTGTTTTTT
j_gene: TRBJ2-7; abundance: once; len: 14; v_gene: TRBV5-1; d_gene: TRBD2; CDR3aa: CASSLTAGSYEQYF; CDR3nt: TGCGCCAGCAGCTTAACAGCGGGATCATACGAGCAGTACTTC
j_gene: TRBJ2-1; abundance: NA; len: 15; v_gene: TRBV18; d_gene: TRBD1; CDR3aa: CASSPPGQGAGEQFF; CDR3nt: TGTGCCAGCTCACCACCGGGACAGGGGGCAGGTGAGCAGTTCTTC
j_gene: TRBJ1-4; abundance: NA; len: 15; v_gene: TRBV5-1; d_gene: NA; CDR3aa: CASSLHKQGGEKLFF; CDR3nt: TGCGCCAGCAGCTTGCATAAACAGGGCGGAGAAAAACTGTTTTTT
j_gene: TRBJ2-2; abundance: few; len: 15; v_gene: TRBV5-4; d_gene: TRBD1; CDR3aa: CASSRDRLDTGELFF; CDR3nt: TGTGCCAGCAGCAGGGACAGGTTAGACACCGGGGAGCTGTTTTTT
j_gene: TRBJ1-4; abundance: NA; len: 14; v_gene: TRBV4-1; d_gene: TRBD1; CDR3aa: CASSQGTGFEKLFF; CDR3nt: TGCGCCAGCAGCCAAGGGACAGGGTTTGAAAAACTGTTTTTT
j_gene: TRBJ2-2; abundance: NA; len: 15; v_gene: TRBV10-1; d_gene: TRBD1; CDR3aa: CASSSGQGITGELFF; CDR3nt: TGCGCCAGCAGTTCGGGACAGGGCATAACCGGGGAGCTGTTTTTT
j_gene: TRBJ2-3; abundance: NA; len: 15; v_gene: TRBV20-1; d_gene: TRBD1; CDR3aa: CSASQQGPGTDTQYF; CDR3nt: TGCAGTGCTAGTCAACAGGGGCCAGGCACAGATACGCAGTATTTT
j_gene: TRBJ2-1; abundance: NA; len: 15; v_gene: TRBV5-1; d_gene: NA; CDR3aa: CASSSGLDSYNEQFF; CDR3nt: TGCGCCAGCAGCTCGGGACTGGACTCCTACAATGAGCAGTTCTTC
j_gene: TRBJ1-1; abundance: NA; len: 14; v_gene: TRBV20-1; d_gene: TRBD1; CDR3aa: CSASIGQGATEAFF; CDR3nt: TGCAGTGCTAGTATAGGACAGGGGGCGACTGAAGCTTTCTTT